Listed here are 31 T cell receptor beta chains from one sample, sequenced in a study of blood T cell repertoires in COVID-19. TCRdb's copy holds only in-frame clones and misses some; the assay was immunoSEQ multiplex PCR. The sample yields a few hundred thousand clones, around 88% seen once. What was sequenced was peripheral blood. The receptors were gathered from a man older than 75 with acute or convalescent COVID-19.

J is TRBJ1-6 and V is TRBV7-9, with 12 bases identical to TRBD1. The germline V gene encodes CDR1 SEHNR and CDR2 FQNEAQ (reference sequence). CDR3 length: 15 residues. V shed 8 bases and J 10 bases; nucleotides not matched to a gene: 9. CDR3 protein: CASGVGQGAPSPLHF. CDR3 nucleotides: TGTGCCAGCGGTGTGGGACAGGGGGCGCCCTCACCCCTCCACTTT.

In nucleotides, the CDR3 is TGTGCCAGCAGCTTGGACAGGGCTACTGGGACCCAGTACTTC. Its protein product is CASSLDRATGTQYF. The chain joins TRBV5-6 to TRBJ2-5; D might be TRBD1 (6 bases). The CDR3 is 14 amino acids. Trimming pared 0 bases from V and 7 bases from J, leaving 13 bases between. Germline CDR1 is SGHDT and CDR2 is YYEEEE. The full variable domain, its missing parts supplied by reference TRBV5-6 and TRBJ2-5, is DAGVTQSPTHLIKTRGQQVTLRCSPKSGHDTVSWYQQALGQGPQFIFQYYEEEERQRGNFPDRFSGHQFPNYSSELNVNALLLGDSALYLCASSLDRATGTQYFGPGTRLLVL.

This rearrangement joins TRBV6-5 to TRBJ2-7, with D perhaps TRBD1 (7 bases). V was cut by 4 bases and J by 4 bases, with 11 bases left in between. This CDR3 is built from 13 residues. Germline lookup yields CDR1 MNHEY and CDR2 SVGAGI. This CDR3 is CASSSRDRYEQYF. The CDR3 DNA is TGTGCCAGCAGTTCGCGGGACAGATACGAGCAGTACTTC.

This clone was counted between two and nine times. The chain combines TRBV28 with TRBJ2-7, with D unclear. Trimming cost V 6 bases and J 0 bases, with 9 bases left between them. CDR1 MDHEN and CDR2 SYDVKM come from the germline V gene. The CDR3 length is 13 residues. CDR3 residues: CASRPTSSYEQYF. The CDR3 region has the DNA TGTGCCAGCAGACCCACAAGCTCCTACGAGCAGTACTTC.

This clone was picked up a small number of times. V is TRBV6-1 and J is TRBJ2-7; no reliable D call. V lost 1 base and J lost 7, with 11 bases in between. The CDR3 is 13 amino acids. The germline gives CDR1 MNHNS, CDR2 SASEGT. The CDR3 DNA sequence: TGTGCCAGCAGTGAAGTGGGCAGTTGGGAGCAGTACTTC. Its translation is CASSEVGSWEQYF.

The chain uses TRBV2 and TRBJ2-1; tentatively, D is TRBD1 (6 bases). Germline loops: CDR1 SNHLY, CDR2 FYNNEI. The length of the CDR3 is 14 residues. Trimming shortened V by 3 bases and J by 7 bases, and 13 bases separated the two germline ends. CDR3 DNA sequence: TGTGCCAGCAGTGAGAGGGGGTTTTGGAATGAGCAGTTCTTC. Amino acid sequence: CASSERGFWNEQFF.

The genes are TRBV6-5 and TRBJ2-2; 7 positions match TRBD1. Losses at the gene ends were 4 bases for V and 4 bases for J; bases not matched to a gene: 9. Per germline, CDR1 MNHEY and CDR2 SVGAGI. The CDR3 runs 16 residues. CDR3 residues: CASSSVRGRGTGELFF. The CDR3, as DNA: TGTGCCAGCAGTTCCGTTAGGGGGCGAGGCACCGGGGAGCTGTTTTTT.

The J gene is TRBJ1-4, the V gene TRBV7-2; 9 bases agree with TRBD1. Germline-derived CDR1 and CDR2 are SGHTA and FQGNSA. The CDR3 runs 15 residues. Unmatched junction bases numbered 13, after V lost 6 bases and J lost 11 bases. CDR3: CASSQGRTGVGKLFF. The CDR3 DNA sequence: TGTGCCAGCAGTCAGGGGCGGACAGGGGTGGGGAAACTGTTTTTT.

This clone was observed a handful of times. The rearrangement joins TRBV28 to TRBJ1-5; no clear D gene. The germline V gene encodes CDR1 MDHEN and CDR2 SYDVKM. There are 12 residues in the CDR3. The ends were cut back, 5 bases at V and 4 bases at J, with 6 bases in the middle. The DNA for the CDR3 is TGTGCCAGCAGTCAACTAAATCAGCCCCAGCATTTT. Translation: CASSQLNQPQHF.

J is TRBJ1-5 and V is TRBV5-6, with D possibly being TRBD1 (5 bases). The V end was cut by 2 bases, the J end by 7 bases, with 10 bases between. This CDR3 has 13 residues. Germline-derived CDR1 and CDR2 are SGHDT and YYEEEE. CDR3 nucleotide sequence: TGTGCCAGCAGCTTCAGGGATAACCAGCCCCAGCATTTT. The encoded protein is CASSFRDNQPQHF.

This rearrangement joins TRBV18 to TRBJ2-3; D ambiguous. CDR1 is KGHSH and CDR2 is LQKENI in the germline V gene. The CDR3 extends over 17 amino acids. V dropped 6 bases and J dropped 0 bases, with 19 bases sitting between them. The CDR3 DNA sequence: TGTGCCAGCTCTTCCCGCCAAAGGCGGCCGAGCACAGATACGCAGTATTTT. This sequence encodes CASSSRQRRPSTDTQYF.

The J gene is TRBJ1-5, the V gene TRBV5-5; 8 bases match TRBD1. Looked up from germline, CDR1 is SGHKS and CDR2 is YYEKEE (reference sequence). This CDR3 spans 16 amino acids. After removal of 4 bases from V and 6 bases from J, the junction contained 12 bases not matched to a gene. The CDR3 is CASSLWDRSPGQPQHF. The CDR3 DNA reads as TGTGCCAGCAGCCTATGGGACAGGAGTCCCGGTCAGCCCCAGCATTTT.

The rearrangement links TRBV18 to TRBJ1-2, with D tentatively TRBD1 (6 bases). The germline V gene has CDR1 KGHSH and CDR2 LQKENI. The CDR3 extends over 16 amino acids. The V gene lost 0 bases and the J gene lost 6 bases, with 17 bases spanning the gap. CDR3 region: CASSPPISHRADGYTF. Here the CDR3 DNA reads TGTGCCAGCTCACCACCGATATCGCACAGGGCCGATGGCTACACCTTC. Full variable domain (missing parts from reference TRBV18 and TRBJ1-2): NAGVMQNPRHLVRRRGQEARLRCSPMKGHSHVYWYRQLPEEGLKFMVYLQKENIIDESGMPKERFSAEFPKEGPSILRIQQVVRGDSAAYFCASSPPISHRADGYTFGSGTRLTVV.

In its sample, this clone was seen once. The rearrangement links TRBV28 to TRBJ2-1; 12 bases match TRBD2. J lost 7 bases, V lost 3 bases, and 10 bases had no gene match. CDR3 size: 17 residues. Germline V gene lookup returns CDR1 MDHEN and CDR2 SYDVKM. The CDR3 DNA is TGTGCCAGCAGTTTCCGCCTACTAGCGGGGGGAAGAAATGAGCAGTTCTTC. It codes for CASSFRLLAGGRNEQFF.

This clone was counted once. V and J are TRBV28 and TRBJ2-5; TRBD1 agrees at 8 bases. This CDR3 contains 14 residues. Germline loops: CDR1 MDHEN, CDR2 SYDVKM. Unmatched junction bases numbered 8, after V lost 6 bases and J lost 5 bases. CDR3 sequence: CASRIQGAGETQYF. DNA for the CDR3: TGTGCCAGCAGAATTCAGGGGGCGGGCGAGACCCAGTACTTC.

The CDR3 loop reads CASSQAGASNQPQHF. The CDR3 region has the DNA TGTGCCAGCAGCCAGGCAGGGGCGAGCAATCAGCCCCAGCATTTT. The genes are TRBV6-5 and TRBJ1-5; D might be TRBD1 (6 bases). The V gene lost 6 bases and the J gene lost 1 base, with 13 bases spanning the gap. The CDR3 covers 15 residues. Germline CDR1 is MNHEY and CDR2 is SVGAGI.

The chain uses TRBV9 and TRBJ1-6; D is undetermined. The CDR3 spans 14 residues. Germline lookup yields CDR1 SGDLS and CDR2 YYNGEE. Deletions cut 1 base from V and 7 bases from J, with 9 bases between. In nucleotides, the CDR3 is TGTGCCAGCAGCGTACAGGTCTCGAATTCACCCCTCCACTTT. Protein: CASSVQVSNSPLHF. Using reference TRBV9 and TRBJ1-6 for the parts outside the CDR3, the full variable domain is DSGVTQTPKHLITATGQRVTLRCSPRSGDLSVYWYQQSLDQGLQFLIQYYNGEERAKGNILERFSAQQFPDLHSELNLSSLELGDSALYFCASSVQVSNSPLHFGNGTRLTVT.

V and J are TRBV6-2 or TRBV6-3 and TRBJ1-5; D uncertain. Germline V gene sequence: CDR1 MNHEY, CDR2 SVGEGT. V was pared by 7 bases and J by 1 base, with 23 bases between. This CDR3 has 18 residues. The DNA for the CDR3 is TGTGCCAGCACCCCGCACGAGTCGGCAGGAGGGAGCAATCAGCCCCAGCATTTT. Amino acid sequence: CASTPHESAGGSNQPQHF.

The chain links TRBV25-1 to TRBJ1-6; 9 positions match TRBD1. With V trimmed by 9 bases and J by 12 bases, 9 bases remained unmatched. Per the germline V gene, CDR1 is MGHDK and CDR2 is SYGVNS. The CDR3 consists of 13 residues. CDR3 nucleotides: TGTGCCAGTTCGACAGGGGGTCGGCGACCCCTCCACTTT. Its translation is CASSTGGRRPLHF.

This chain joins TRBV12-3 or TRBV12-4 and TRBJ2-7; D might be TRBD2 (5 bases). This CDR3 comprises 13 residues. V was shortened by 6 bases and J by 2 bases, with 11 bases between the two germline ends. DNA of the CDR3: TGTGCCAGCAGACCGGCAGCGGCCTACGAGCAGTACTTC. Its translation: CASRPAAAYEQYF.

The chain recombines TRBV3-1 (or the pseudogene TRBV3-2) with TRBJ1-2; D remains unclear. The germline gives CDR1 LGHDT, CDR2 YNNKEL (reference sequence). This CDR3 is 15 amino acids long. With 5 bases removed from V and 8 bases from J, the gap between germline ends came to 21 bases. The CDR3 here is CASSAEGEGRRGYTF. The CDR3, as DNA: TGTGCCAGCAGCGCCGAAGGAGAGGGCCGTAGAGGCTACACCTTC.

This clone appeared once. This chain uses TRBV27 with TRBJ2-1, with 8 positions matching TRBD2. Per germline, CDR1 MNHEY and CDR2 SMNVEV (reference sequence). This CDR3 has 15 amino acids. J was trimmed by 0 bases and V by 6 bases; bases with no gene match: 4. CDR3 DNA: TGTGCCAGCAGCCAGCGGGAGAGCTCCTACAATGAGCAGTTCTTC. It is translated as CASSQRESSYNEQFF.

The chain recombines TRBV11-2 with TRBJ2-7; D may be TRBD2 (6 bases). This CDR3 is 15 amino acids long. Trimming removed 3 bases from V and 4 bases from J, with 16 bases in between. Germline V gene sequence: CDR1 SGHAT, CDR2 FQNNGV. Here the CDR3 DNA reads TGTGCCAGCAGCTTCCGCCCCGGGGAGGAGTACGAGCAGTACTTC. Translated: CASSFRPGEEYEQYF.

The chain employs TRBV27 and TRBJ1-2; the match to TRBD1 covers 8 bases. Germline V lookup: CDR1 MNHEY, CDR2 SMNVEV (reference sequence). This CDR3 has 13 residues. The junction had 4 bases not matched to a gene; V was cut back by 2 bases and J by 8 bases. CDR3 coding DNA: TGTGCCAGCAGTTTACAGGGGGCGCCAGGCTACACCTTC. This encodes CASSLQGAPGYTF.

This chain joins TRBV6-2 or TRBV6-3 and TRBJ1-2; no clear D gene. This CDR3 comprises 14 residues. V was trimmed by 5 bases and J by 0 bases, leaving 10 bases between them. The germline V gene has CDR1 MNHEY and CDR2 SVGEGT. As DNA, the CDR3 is TGTGCCAGCAGTCCACTGAGTACTAACTATGGCTACACCTTC. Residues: CASSPLSTNYGYTF.

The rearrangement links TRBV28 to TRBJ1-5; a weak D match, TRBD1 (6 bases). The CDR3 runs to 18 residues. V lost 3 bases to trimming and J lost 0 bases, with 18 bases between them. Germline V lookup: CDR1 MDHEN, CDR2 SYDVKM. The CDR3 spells CASSFYPGQIPSNQPQHF. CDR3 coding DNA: TGTGCCAGCAGTTTCTACCCAGGACAGATACCTAGCAATCAGCCCCAGCATTTT.

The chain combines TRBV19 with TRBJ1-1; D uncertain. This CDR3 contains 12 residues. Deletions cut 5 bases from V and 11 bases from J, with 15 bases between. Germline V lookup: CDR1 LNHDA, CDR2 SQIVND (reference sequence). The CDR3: CASSRTAGPAFF. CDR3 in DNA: TGTGCCAGTAGTCGGACGGCGGGTCCGGCTTTCTTT.

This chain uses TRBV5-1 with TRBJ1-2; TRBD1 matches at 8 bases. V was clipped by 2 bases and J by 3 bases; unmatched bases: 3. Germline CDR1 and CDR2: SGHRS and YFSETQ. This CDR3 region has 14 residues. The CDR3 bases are TGCGCCAGCAGCTTCGGGACAGGAGACTATGGCTACACCTTC. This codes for CASSFGTGDYGYTF.

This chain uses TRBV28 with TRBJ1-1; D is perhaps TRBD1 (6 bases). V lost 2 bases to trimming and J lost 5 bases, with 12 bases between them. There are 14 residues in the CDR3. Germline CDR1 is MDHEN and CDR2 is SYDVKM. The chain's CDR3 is CASSLVRGKTEAFF. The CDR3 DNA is TGTGCCAGCAGTTTAGTCAGGGGCAAAACTGAAGCTTTCTTT. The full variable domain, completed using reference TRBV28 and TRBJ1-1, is DVKVTQSSRYLVKRTGEKVFLECVQDMDHENMFWYRQDPGLGLRLIYFSYDVKMKEKGDIPEGYSVSREKKERFSLILESASTNQTSMYLCASSLVRGKTEAFFGQGTRLTVV.

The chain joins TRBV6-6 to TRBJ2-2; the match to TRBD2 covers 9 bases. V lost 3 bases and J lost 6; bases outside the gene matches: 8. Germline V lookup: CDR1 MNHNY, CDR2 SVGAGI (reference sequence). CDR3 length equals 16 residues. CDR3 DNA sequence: TGTGCCAGCAGTTATGATAGCGGGGGCGACGCCGGGGAGCTGTTTTTT. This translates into CASSYDSGGDAGELFF.

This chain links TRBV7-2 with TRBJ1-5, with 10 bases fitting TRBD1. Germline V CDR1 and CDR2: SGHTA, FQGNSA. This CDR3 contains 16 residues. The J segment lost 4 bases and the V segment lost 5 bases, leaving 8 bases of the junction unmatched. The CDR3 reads CASSNRDRGLNQPQHF. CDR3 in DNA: TGTGCCAGCAGCAACCGGGACAGGGGACTAAATCAGCCCCAGCATTTT.